This TCR beta chain was recorded in a study of T cells in Graves' hyperthyroidism and ophthalmopathy. The overall study: Blood from the periphery was taken at initial diagnosis, before any treatment.

Researchers took RNA transcripts and amplified the TCR beta CDR3 regions from them. The primer set for the first-round RT-PCR of the TCR CDR3 was HTBI. TCRdb used MiXCR to reprocess the multiplex PCR reads, holding one entry per CDR3 protein. The sample has roughly 57,000 distinct CDR3 sequences; around 53% are singletons. Trimming cost V 6 bases and J 2 bases, with 11 bases left between them. CDR3 size: 12 residues. Germline CDR1 reads SQVTM; CDR2 reads ANQGSEA. Fresh peripheral blood, 7.5 to 10 ml of it, supplied the PBMCs. This TCR derives from a woman aged 55 to 70 with Graves' ophthalmopathy. The sequenced sample was blood. J is TRBJ2-7 and V is TRBV29-1, with a tentative D call TRBD2 (6 bases). The CDR3 bases are TGCAGCGTCCGGGACTGGACCTACGAGCAGTACTTC. This encodes CSVRDWTYEQYF.